The entry that follows covers one TCR beta chain sequence. Its recognized antigen is unknown. No base quality values were provided; no much bigger clone lies one nucleotide off. TCRbeta CDR3 regions were amplified from genomic DNA using the immunoSEQ Assay, a bias-controlled multiplex PCR. The original pipeline was this. Within the assay, amplification of reference gene primers was used to estimate how many nucleated cells each sample contained. To quantify the absolute abundance of each unique TCRbeta CDR3 rearrangement, sequence reads were collapsed and filtered. For each sample, productive Simpson clonality was calculated as the square root of Simpson's diversity index across productive rearrangements. The table was pulled from immuneACCESS by TCRdb, which kept in-frame rearrangements only. Such tables lose some clones; where checked, under half of the loss comes from unresolved V genes, and the rest has no known cause. V and J calls and clone size come straight from that table; D and trimming were deduced from the DNA. The sample yields nearly 30,000 clones; 89% were counted once. Clones ranked in the top ten supply about 9.9% of the sample.

The data derive from a study of blood T cell repertoires in COVID-19 (dated by TCRdb to 2020 to 2021). Notes on the research overall: The collaborator samples originated in the United States, Italy and Spain and spanned the acute and convalescent phases of COVID-19. The prospective study material was composed of cDNA or gDNA derived from T cells, B-cell-depleted T cells, or PBMCs. Subjects who had been exposed to COVID-19, were actively infected with it, or had recovered from it provided the deeply sampled blood TCRbeta repertoires that made up the dataset. The repertoires were made available in a free public database intended to serve as a resource for research on the immune response to SARS-CoV-2. The samples were drawn from the first 160 participants of the ongoing ImmuneRACE study and from under 1,500 subjects provided by 6 global collaborators. Sample metadata almost always included a de-identified subject ID, COVID-19 status, age in years and sex. Where available, HLA class I and class II types were taken from metadata supplied by the sample provider and were not determined by assay-based typing. What the authors observed across the whole study: How much clinical and demographic metadata was included differed by source and by participant, and the metadata was provided uncurated.

Taken from cysteine to phenylalanine, the CDR3 has 17 residues. Only the CDR3 DNA stays, 51 bases, in frame from base 1. Relative to germline, V is 5 bases shorter and J is 5 bases shorter, with 21 bases between their ends. CDR1 and CDR2 are drawn from the germline V gene: SGHTA, FQGTGA. Each collaborating institution followed its own protocols to collect whole blood in K2EDTA tubes. Collaborator samples were shipped for TCRbeta analysis as frozen whole blood, isolated PBMCs, or DNA extracted from either sample type. The sample consisted of peripheral blood. This sequence originates from a human donor in a cohort sampled during active COVID-19. The chain joins TRBV7-3 to TRBJ2-2; the D gene is possibly TRBD2, with 6 bases matching. CDR3 sequence: CASSQQPTGGGTGELFF. The nucleotides are TGTGCCAGCAGCCAACAACCTACCGGGGGTGGGACCGGGGAGCTGTTTTTT.